Below are 27 T cell receptor beta chains sequenced from a single sample in a study of regulatory T cells in long-lasting Graves disease. Combining iRepertoire HTBI primers with Arm-PCR of CDR3 regions, the authors built TCR beta libraries. TCRdb independently ran MiXCR on the multiplex PCR reads; one entry per CDR3 protein. The sample carries 450,000 to 600,000 distinct CDR3 sequences, roughly 14% recorded once. Time point denoted: newly diagnosed GD, antithyroid drugs for less than 3 months. PBMC RNA served as the TCR library source. These same records also appear under a second study, on T cells in Graves' hyperthyroidism and ophthalmopathy.

The specimen was peripheral blood mononuclear cells (PBMCs), collected at new diagnosis, from a patient treated with antithyroid drugs. Source of these receptors: a man aged 30 to 39 with Graves disease.

This clonotype was seen repeatedly, ten times or more. A read error may account for a junction end that differs from germline. The genes are TRBV7-7 and TRBJ2-1; 12 bases map to TRBD2. Looked up from germline, CDR1 is SSHAT and CDR2 is FNYEAQ (reference sequence). CDR3 length equals 16 residues. CDR3 nucleotides: TGTGCTAGCAGCTTAAATTCGGGACTAGCGGGTACTGAGCAGTTCTTC. Its protein product is CASSLNSGLAGTEQFF.

This clonotype has at least ten counts. The chain recombines TRBV27 with TRBJ1-6; D remains ambiguous. Germline loops: CDR1 MNHEY, CDR2 SMNVEV (reference sequence). Trimming pared 2 bases from V and 10 bases from J, leaving 6 bases between. The CDR3 has 12 residues. The CDR3 nucleotides read TGTGCCAGCAGTTTAGTCGGCTCACCCCTCCACTTT. It specifies CASSLVGSPLHF.

This clonotype came up many times. J is TRBJ2-3 and V is TRBV27; TRBD2 agrees at 10 bases. V lost 3 bases and J lost 0; bases outside the gene matches: 15. Germline CDR1 is MNHEY and CDR2 is SMNVEV (reference sequence). The CDR3 length is 20 residues. The CDR3 reads CASSLQGWLVAGGSTDTQYF. CDR3 DNA sequence: TGTGCCAGCAGTTTGCAGGGGTGGTTGGTAGCGGGAGGTAGCACAGATACGCAGTATTTT.

This clonotype was found many times. V and J are TRBV7-9 and TRBJ2-7; weak D call: TRBD2 (6 bases). Trimming stripped 5 bases from V and 0 bases from J, with 14 bases between. The CDR3 is 15 residues long. Germline lookup yields CDR1 SEHNR and CDR2 FQNEAQ (reference sequence). The CDR3, as DNA: TGTGCCAGCAGCGTGGGACTTATCAGCTCCTACGAGCAGTACTTC. Residues: CASSVGLISSYEQYF.

This clonotype has at least ten counts. The chain carries TRBV7-9 and TRBJ2-7, with a possible D match to TRBD2 (6 bases). The germline gives CDR1 SEHNR, CDR2 FQNEAQ (reference sequence). The CDR3 is 15 residues long. V was pared by 1 base and J by 6 bases, with 16 bases between. The CDR3 region is CASSLGVGGRAEQYF. The DNA for the CDR3 is TGTGCCAGCAGCTTAGGGGTTGGAGGGAGAGCCGAGCAGTACTTC.

This clonotype was seen more than once but under ten times. The chain employs TRBV7-9 and TRBJ1-6, with unresolved D. Germline V gene data show CDR1 as SEHNR and CDR2 as FQNEAQ (reference sequence). V was cut by 1 base and J by 8 bases, with 12 bases left in between. CDR3 length: 15 residues. In nucleotides, the CDR3 is TGTGCCAGCAGCTTAGGTGGGTCCCGAGATTCACCCCTCCACTTT. Translation gives CASSLGGSRDSPLHF.

This clonotype was seen a handful of times. This chain joins TRBV7-9 and TRBJ2-1; 10 bases line up with TRBD2. Germline assignment: CDR1 SEHNR and CDR2 FQNEAQ (reference sequence). Trimming at V came to 11 bases and at J to 7 bases, leaving 11 bases not matched to a gene. The CDR3 consists of 14 residues. The CDR3 loop reads CALSPGLAPNEQFF. In nucleotides, the CDR3 is TGTGCCCTTTCACCGGGACTAGCGCCTAATGAGCAGTTCTTC.

This clonotype occurred a few times. V gene TRBV18 combines with J gene TRBJ1-6, with D possibly being TRBD1 (6 bases). The V gene's germline CDR1 is KGHSH and CDR2 LQKENI. This CDR3 comprises 16 residues. Trimming took 2 bases from V and 1 from J, leaving 9 bases between them. The CDR3 region is CASSPTGFSYNSPLHF. As DNA, the CDR3 is TGTGCCAGCTCACCAACAGGGTTTTCCTATAATTCACCCCTCCACTTT.

This clonotype was found many times. The chain has TRBV10-3 and TRBJ1-4; the match to TRBD1 covers 7 bases. Trimming removed 4 bases from V and 5 bases from J; junction bases left unmatched: 7. This CDR3 is built from 15 residues. Germline-derived CDR1 and CDR2 are ENHRY and SYGVKD. CDR3 protein: CAISVNRGRNEKLFF. CDR3 DNA: TGTGCCATCAGTGTCAACAGGGGACGAAATGAAAAACTGTTTTTT.

This clonotype was picked up many times. V usage is TRBV11-2 and J usage is TRBJ2-1; 7 positions match TRBD2. Trimming took 5 bases from V and 3 from J; bases not matched to a gene: 10. The CDR3 sequence is 16 residues long. CDR1 is SGHAT, CDR2 FQNNGV, per germline. The CDR3 DNA is TGTGCCAGCAGCAGAGGGCGGGGGAGGGTCTACAATGAGCAGTTCTTC. Translating it yields CASSRGRGRVYNEQFF.

This clonotype was detected many times. This chain uses TRBV20-1 with TRBJ2-3; D gene ambiguous. The ends were cut back, 5 bases at V and 1 base at J, with 10 bases in the middle. CDR3 length: 13 residues. CDR1 and CDR2 from the germline V gene are DFQATT and SNEGSKA (reference sequence). The CDR3 coding sequence is TGCAGTGCTGGGGTTAGGGGCACAGATACGCAGTATTTT. This translates into CSAGVRGTDTQYF.

The DNA of the CDR3 is TGTGCCACCAGCAGAGATCGTGCCTTTATGGCCGGGCCGAGGAACGAGCAGTACTTC. Translation: CATSRDRAFMAGPRNEQYF. The chain couples TRBV15 to TRBJ2-7, with D unclear. Trimming shortened V by 0 bases and J by 5 bases, and 26 bases separated the two germline ends. This CDR3 has 19 amino acids. Germline V lookup: CDR1 LNHNV, CDR2 YYDKDF (reference sequence).

With regard to this clonotype: One base away lies a much larger clone, so this may be a sequencing read error. The rearrangement uses TRBV5-1 and TRBJ2-1, with unresolved D. The end of the DNA fits TRBJ2-5 better, so the J call may be wrong. The CDR3 contains 16 residues. Per the germline V gene, CDR1 is SGHRS and CDR2 is YFSETQ. CDR3 residues: CASSLDFQRGAETQYF. In DNA form, the CDR3 reads TGTGCCAGCAGCTTAGATTTCCAGAGAGGTGCAGAGACCCAGTACTTC.

At least ten counts were recorded for this clonotype. The genes are TRBV20-1 and TRBJ2-7; D may be TRBD1 (5 bases). The CDR3 is 16 amino acids. CDR1 is DFQATT and CDR2 is SNEGSKA in the germline V gene (reference sequence). Trimming removed 0 bases at V and 1 base at J, with 16 bases between. The CDR3 loop is CSAREGRSVISYEQYF. DNA for the CDR3: TGCAGTGCTAGAGAGGGGCGATCGGTGATTTCCTACGAGCAGTACTTC.

The table lists this clonotype with a few counts. The chain combines TRBV20-1 with TRBJ2-7; 9 positions match TRBD2. V trimming: 2 bases; J trimming: 5 bases; junction bases outside the gene matches: 1. The CDR3 has 12 amino acids. Germline CDR1 and CDR2: DFQATT and SNEGSKA (reference sequence). The CDR3 DNA reads as TGCAGTGCTAGATCTAGCGGGAACGAGCAGTACTTC. This translates into CSARSSGNEQYF.

This clonotype was recorded many times. The rearrangement joins TRBV6-1 to TRBJ1-2, with 8 bases fitting TRBD1. The germline gives CDR1 MNHNS, CDR2 SASEGT. The length of the CDR3 is 14 residues. V trimming: 6 bases; J trimming: 8 bases; junction bases outside the gene matches: 11. Here the CDR3 reads CASRLTGGGNGYTF. CDR3 nucleotide sequence: TGTGCCAGCAGACTCACAGGGGGTGGTAACGGCTACACCTTC.

This clonotype was counted many times. V gene TRBV29-1 combines with J gene TRBJ2-1, with 7 bases identical to TRBD2. V dropped 5 bases and J dropped 5; count of bases not matched to a gene: 9. This CDR3 has 14 amino acids. The germline V gene has CDR1 SQVTM and CDR2 ANQGSEA. CDR3 loop: CSVPLLGGNNEQFF. CDR3 coding DNA: TGCAGCGTTCCCCTTTTGGGGGGGAACAATGAGCAGTTCTTC.

This clonotype was counted at least ten times. The chain recombines TRBV3-1 with TRBJ2-7; D perhaps matches TRBD1 (6 bases). The V and J ends lost 4 bases and 3 bases respectively, with 10 bases between them. The V gene's germline CDR1 is LGHDT and CDR2 YNNKEL (reference sequence). The CDR3 length is 13 residues. The CDR3 is CASSPNRVYEQYF. In DNA form, the CDR3 reads TGTGCCAGCAGCCCTAACAGGGTCTACGAGCAGTACTTC.

This clonotype has at least ten counts. The V call is TRBV2, the J call TRBJ2-3; TRBD2 is a possible D gene (5 bases). This CDR3 has 12 amino acids. V lost 4 bases to trimming and J lost 7 bases, with 9 bases between them. Germline CDR1 SNHLY, CDR2 FYNNEI. The CDR3 region has the DNA TGTGCCAGCAGTGTGAGGGTAAATACGCAGTATTTT. Amino acids: CASSVRVNTQYF.

This clonotype was counted only a few times. The rearrangement joins TRBV6-2 or TRBV6-3 to TRBJ2-2; D uncertain. Trimming took 2 bases from V and 0 from J, leaving 7 bases between them. The CDR3 totals 15 residues. Per germline, CDR1 MNHEY and CDR2 SVGEGT. CDR3 DNA: TGTGCCAGCAGTTACGCCAGAACGAACACCGGGGAGCTGTTTTTT. Encoded protein: CASSYARTNTGELFF.

This chain links TRBV24-1 with TRBJ2-3; the match to TRBD2 covers 10 bases. Germline CDR1 is KGHDR and CDR2 is SFDVKD. The CDR3 loop spans 20 amino acids. With V trimmed by 2 bases and J by 2 bases, 15 bases remained unmatched. The CDR3 nucleotides read TGTGCCACCAGTGATTCCGGTAGGGGGCCTACTAGCGGGACCACAGATACGCAGTATTTT. This encodes CATSDSGRGPTSGTTDTQYF.

This clonotype was observed many times. This chain links TRBV11-2 with TRBJ2-5; maybe TRBD2 (6 bases). The CDR3 sequence is 13 residues long. CDR1 and CDR2 (germline): SGHAT, FQNNGV. Deletions cut 4 bases from V and 4 bases from J, with 10 bases between. In DNA, the CDR3 is TGTGCCAGCAGCTCCCGGGGAGGAGAGACCCAGTACTTC. Protein product: CASSSRGGETQYF.

This chain joins TRBV20-1 and TRBJ2-1, with TRBD2 identical over 8 bases. Losses at the gene ends were 0 bases for V and 0 bases for J; bases not matched to a gene: 7. Per germline, CDR1 DFQATT and CDR2 SNEGSKA (reference sequence). The CDR3 contains 17 residues. CDR3 loop: CSARDFGREDSYNEQFF. In nucleotides, the CDR3 is TGCAGTGCTAGAGATTTCGGGCGGGAGGACTCCTACAATGAGCAGTTCTTC.

This clonotype was seen many times. V usage is TRBV2 and J usage is TRBJ1-2; TRBD1 matches at 8 bases. V was clipped by 4 bases and J by 5 bases; unmatched bases: 9. Germline lookup yields CDR1 SNHLY and CDR2 FYNNEI. The length of the CDR3 is 15 residues. The CDR3 nucleotides are TGTGCCAGCAGTGCGGACAGGGTAGAGAGGTATGGCTACACCTTC. Translation gives CASSADRVERYGYTF.

As to this clonotype: Since a much larger clone is just one base distant, this may be a read error. The V gene is TRBV5-1, the J gene TRBJ1-1; TRBD1 matches 7 bases. This CDR3 comprises 14 residues. The germline V gene encodes CDR1 SGHRS and CDR2 YFSETQ. V dropped 3 bases and J dropped 6; count of bases not matched to a gene: 8. CDR3 residues: CASSSDRAQPEAFF. CDR3 nucleotides: TGCGCCAGCAGCTCCGACAGGGCCCAGCCTGAAGCTTTCTTT.

This clonotype has more than one count but fewer than ten. This chain links TRBV20-1 with TRBJ2-1; the match to TRBD2 covers 10 bases. This CDR3 is 15 amino acids long. With 5 bases clipped from V and 7 bases from J, the junction kept 11 bases outside the gene matches. Germline CDR1 DFQATT, CDR2 SNEGSKA (reference sequence). DNA for the CDR3: TGCAGTGCTGACGGGCTAGCGGGAGTAAAGAATGAGCAGTTCTTC. Residues: CSADGLAGVKNEQFF.

This clonotype was observed many times. This chain joins TRBV2 and TRBJ1-2; no definite D call. Germline CDR1 SNHLY, CDR2 FYNNEI. The V gene lost 3 bases and the J gene lost 2 bases, with 10 bases spanning the gap. The CDR3 runs to 14 residues. The CDR3 here is CASSDGQLNYGYTF. CDR3 in DNA: TGTGCCAGCAGTGATGGGCAGTTAAACTATGGCTACACCTTC.